This T cell receptor (beta chain) was identified in a study of technical replicates of blood from a handful of donors. Libraries were prepared by immunoSEQ multiplex PCR; TCRdb keeps only in-frame clonotypes and omits some of them. The sample holds about 81,000 clones, about 97% seen once. The CDR3 is made up of 14 amino acids. Unmatched junction bases numbered 11, after V lost 6 bases and J lost 5 bases. Germline CDR1 is SQVTM and CDR2 is ANQGSEA. The sequenced sample was T cells isolated from PBMCs. The J gene is TRBJ2-7, the V gene TRBV29-1; 9 nucleotides align to TRBD1. The TCR was taken from a human donor in good health. CDR3 nucleotides: TGCAGCGTCTTACCCGGGACAGGGAGAGACGAGCAGTACTTC. Translation: CSVLPGTGRDEQYF.